Following are 29 T cell receptor beta chains from one sample sequenced in a study of cytomegalovirus exposure and HLA in healthy donors. The PCR ran on 60 Vbeta and 13 Jbeta primers. Assay used: immunoSEQ multiplex PCR; TCRdb lists only in-frame clones, some missing. The sample consists of about 55,000 clones, roughly 60% of them appearing once. The specimen sequenced was PBMCs. The receptor source for this set is a human donor in good health.

V is TRBV5-6 and J is TRBJ2-1; D is undetermined. This CDR3 contains 15 residues. Germline loops: CDR1 SGHDT, CDR2 YYEEEE. With 0 bases removed from V and 1 base from J, the gap between germline ends came to 8 bases. The chain's CDR3 is CASSLGPASYNEQFF. CDR3 DNA: TGTGCCAGCAGCTTGGGGCCTGCATCCTACAATGAGCAGTTCTTC.

This chain joins TRBV11-3 and TRBJ1-1, with D possibly matching TRBD1 (6 bases). V dropped 4 bases and J dropped 5 bases, with 14 bases sitting between them. Germline CDR1 is SGHNT and CDR2 is YENEEA. The CDR3 consists of 14 residues. CDR3 in amino acids: CASSSSQGRTEAFF. The CDR3 DNA is TGTGCCAGCAGCTCCTCACAGGGTAGAACTGAAGCTTTCTTT.

J is TRBJ1-1 and V is TRBV5-4, with D unresolved. The germline CDR1 and CDR2 sequences are SGHNT and YYREEE (reference sequence). Trimming pared 1 base from V and 1 base from J, leaving 8 bases between. The CDR3 runs to 14 residues. The CDR3 is CASSLPTANTEAFF. In DNA, the CDR3 is TGTGCCAGCAGCTTGCCTACAGCGAACACTGAAGCTTTCTTT.

The chain joins TRBV6-1 to TRBJ2-2, with 8 bases lining up with TRBD1. Per the germline V gene, CDR1 is MNHNS and CDR2 is SASEGT. The CDR3 totals 16 residues. J lost 1 base, V lost 1 base, and 2 bases had no gene match. CDR3 residues: CASSEVGTGNTGELFF. The CDR3, as DNA: TGTGCCAGCAGTGAAGTGGGGACAGGGAACACCGGGGAGCTGTTTTTT.

Only one count was recorded for this clone. The CDR3 sequence is CASSLVSGGEQTQYF. The DNA of the CDR3 is TGTGCCAGCAGCTTAGTATCCGGGGGGGAACAGACCCAGTACTTC. The rearrangement uses TRBV11-2 and TRBJ2-5; 8 bases are a match to TRBD2. CDR1 and CDR2 (germline): SGHAT, FQNNGV. The CDR3 extends over 15 amino acids. The V segment lost 1 base and the J segment 6 bases; nucleotides outside the gene matches: 7. The variable domain in full, with the rest retrieved from reference TRBV11-2 and TRBJ2-5, is EAGVAQSPRYKIIEKRQSVAFWCNPISGHATLYWYQQILGQGPKLLIQFQNNGVVDDSQLPKDRFSAERLKGVDSTLKIQPAKLEDSAVYLCASSLVSGGEQTQYFGPGTRLLVL.

The chain has TRBV2 and TRBJ1-2; no definite D call. Trimming took 4 bases from V and 0 from J, leaving 15 bases between them. CDR3 length: 16 amino acids. Looked up from germline, CDR1 is SNHLY and CDR2 is FYNNEI. The CDR3, as DNA: TGTGCCAGCAGTGGGTGGTACCGGCGGACTAACTATGGCTACACCTTC. Protein: CASSGWYRRTNYGYTF.

This clone was detected only once. A junction boundary mismatches the germline segment, possibly from a read error. The chain joins TRBV7-9 to TRBJ2-5; TRBD1 matches at 9 bases. The CDR3 is 16 amino acids. In germline, CDR1 is SEHNR, CDR2 FQNEAQ (reference sequence). The CDR3, as DNA: TGTTCCAGCAGCTTAGCCGGGACAGGGTACGAAGAGACCCAGTACTTC. Its protein is CSSSLAGTGYEETQYF.

The chain uses TRBV4-3 and TRBJ2-3, with D possibly matching TRBD2 (6 bases). The CDR3 extends over 17 amino acids. V gave up 1 base and J gave up 3 bases, with 17 bases separating them. Germline CDR1 reads LGHNA; CDR2 reads YSLEER. This CDR3 reads CASSQALSGGTTDTQYF. The CDR3 DNA sequence: TGCGCCAGCAGCCAAGCGCTGTCGGGCGGGACGACAGATACGCAGTATTTT.

The V gene is TRBV13, the J gene TRBJ2-7, with 10 bases that match TRBD1. The CDR3 has 15 amino acids. Per germline, CDR1 PRHDT and CDR2 FYEKMQ (reference sequence). The V gene end was trimmed by 5 bases and the J gene end by 1 base; junction bases not matched to a gene: 5. CDR3: CASSAGTGDSYEQYF. The CDR3 nucleotides are TGTGCCAGCAGCGCAGGGACAGGGGATTCCTACGAGCAGTACTTC.

This clone appeared a few times. The chain combines TRBV18 with TRBJ1-6; D may be TRBD1 (6 bases). This CDR3 contains 15 residues. The germline V and J ends were trimmed by 2 bases and 9 bases, with 14 bases remaining between them. CDR1 is KGHSH, CDR2 LQKENI, per germline. The CDR3 DNA sequence: TGTGCCAGCTCACCAACCACAGGGACGGGTTCACCCCTCCACTTT. Its protein is CASSPTTGTGSPLHF.

In this sample, this clone turned up once. The CDR3 sequence is CAISEKFGWGNQPQHF. CDR3 sequence (DNA): TGTGCCATCAGTGAGAAATTCGGGTGGGGCAATCAGCCCCAGCATTTT. The V call is TRBV10-3, the J call TRBJ1-5; D gene ambiguous. This CDR3 region has 16 residues. CDR1 and CDR2 (germline): ENHRY, SYGVKD. V gave up 2 bases and J gave up 2 bases, with 13 bases separating them.

This chain joins TRBV5-4 and TRBJ1-1; D remains unclear. Trimming removed 4 bases at V and 1 base at J, with 2 bases between. Per the germline V gene, CDR1 is SGHNT and CDR2 is YYREEE (reference sequence). This CDR3 is 11 amino acids long. In DNA form, the CDR3 reads TGTGCCAGCAGCCAGAACACTGAAGCTTTCTTT. Its protein product is CASSQNTEAFF. The whole variable domain, filled in from reference TRBV5-4 and TRBJ1-1, reads ETGVTQSPTHLIKTRGQQVTLRCSSQSGHNTVSWYQQALGQGPQFIFQYYREEENGRGNFPPRFSGLQFPNYSSELNVNALELDDSALYLCASSQNTEAFFGQGTRLTVV.

The gene calls are TRBV11-2 and TRBJ1-5, with TRBD1 as a possible D gene (6 bases). The CDR3 has 15 amino acids. Germline assignment: CDR1 SGHAT and CDR2 FQNNGV. The germline V and J ends were trimmed by 5 bases and 1 base, with 12 bases remaining between them. As DNA, the CDR3 is TGTGCCAGCAGCGTGGACAGCCTGAGCAATCAGCCCCAGCATTTT. Translating gives CASSVDSLSNQPQHF.

The CDR3 loop reads CASSPRDRNTEAFF. CDR3 nucleotides: TGTGCCAGCAGCCCCCGGGACAGAAACACTGAAGCTTTCTTT. This chain joins TRBV7-8 and TRBJ1-1, with TRBD1 matching 7 bases. The J segment lost 2 bases and the V segment lost 5 bases, leaving 5 bases of the junction unmatched. Germline values: CDR1 SGHVS, CDR2 FQNEAQ. CDR3 length: 14 residues.

This clone turned up a few times. V and J are TRBV7-2 and TRBJ1-4, with no clear D. Trimming shortened V by 7 bases and J by 8 bases, and 11 bases separated the two germline ends. CDR3 length: 12 amino acids. In germline, CDR1 is SGHTA, CDR2 FQGNSA. This CDR3 is CASTSPGEKLFF. CDR3 sequence (DNA): TGTGCCAGCACTTCTCCGGGGGAAAAACTGTTTTTT.

This clone was seen a few times. The rearrangement links TRBV4-3 to TRBJ2-5; 9 bases are shared with TRBD2. V was pared by 4 bases and J by 4 bases, with 7 bases of the junction left unmatched. This CDR3 comprises 15 residues. CDR1 is LGHNA, CDR2 YSLEER, per germline. Here the CDR3 reads CASSRGTSQVETQYF. The CDR3 nucleotides are TGCGCCAGCAGCCGGGGGACTAGCCAGGTAGAGACCCAGTACTTC.

The chain uses TRBV10-1 and TRBJ2-3, with TRBD1 matching over 7 bases. The trim removed 4 bases at V and 5 bases at J, leaving 9 bases unmatched. The CDR3 extends over 15 amino acids. The germline V gene encodes CDR1 WNHNN and CDR2 SYGVQD (reference sequence). CDR3 nucleotide sequence: TGCGCCAGCAGTGGCCACAGGGGCGTCGTAGATACGCAGTATTTT. Translating it yields CASSGHRGVVDTQYF.

The chain has TRBV18 and TRBJ1-5; D ambiguous. V lost 3 bases, J lost 5 bases, and 8 bases lay in between. The germline V gene has CDR1 KGHSH and CDR2 LQKENI. The CDR3 sequence is 13 residues long. DNA of the CDR3: TGTGCCAGCTCACCGGCAGTTGATCAGCCCCAGCATTTT. Its translation is CASSPAVDQPQHF.

CDR3 sequence (DNA): TGTGCCAGCAGCAAATATAGCAGGGGAATGAGGCAGACCCAGTACTTC. Translating gives CASSKYSRGMRQTQYF. The V and J genes are TRBV21-1 and TRBJ2-5; the table's D call, TRBD1, was not checked against the DNA. TRBV21-1 corresponds to a pseudogene. The CDR3 is 16 amino acids.

The chain links TRBV9 to TRBJ2-4; TRBD1 matches at 7 bases. This CDR3 spans 15 amino acids. CDR1 and CDR2 from the germline V gene are SGDLS and YYNGEE. The trim removed 4 bases at V and 7 bases at J, leaving 11 bases unmatched. CDR3 loop: CASSIAEGAGNIQYF. The CDR3 DNA follows: TGTGCCAGCAGCATAGCAGAGGGGGCTGGGAACATTCAGTACTTC.

This clone showed up just a few times. The chain carries TRBV30 and TRBJ2-1, with 7 nucleotides matching TRBD1. Unmatched junction bases numbered 10, after V lost 0 bases and J lost 2 bases. This CDR3 is built from 17 residues. Germline CDR1 is GTSNPN and CDR2 is SVGIG (reference sequence). The CDR3 nucleotides read TGTGCCTGGAGTGTACTTCGGACAGGTTTGACCTACAATGAGCAGTTCTTC. It encodes CAWSVLRTGLTYNEQFF.

This clone came up once. V gene TRBV5-4 combines with J gene TRBJ2-5; TRBD2 agrees at 10 bases. V gave up 6 bases and J gave up 2 bases; unmatched junction bases: 7. In germline, CDR1 is SGHNT, CDR2 YYREEE (reference sequence). The CDR3 loop spans 15 amino acids. CDR3 region: CASNSWTSGQETQYF. The DNA of the CDR3 is TGTGCCAGCAACAGTTGGACTAGCGGACAAGAGACCCAGTACTTC.

The chain employs TRBV6-1 and TRBJ2-7, with a weak D call TRBD2 (5 bases). V was shortened by 7 bases and J by 3 bases, with 13 bases between the two germline ends. Germline V lookup: CDR1 MNHNS, CDR2 SASEGT. The CDR3 covers 13 residues. This CDR3 is CASTKTRGYEQYF. The CDR3 DNA reads as TGTGCCAGCACAAAAACTAGAGGCTACGAGCAGTACTTC.

This chain links TRBV2 with TRBJ1-1; 7 nucleotides align to TRBD1. The CDR3 has 13 amino acids. V trimming: 6 bases; J trimming: 4 bases; junction bases outside the gene matches: 5. Per the germline V gene, CDR1 is SNHLY and CDR2 is FYNNEI. This chain's CDR3 is CASRPTGTTEAFF. The CDR3 nucleotides read TGTGCCAGCAGACCGACAGGGACCACTGAAGCTTTCTTT.

The chain is built from TRBV4-1 and TRBJ2-3, with 8 bases lining up with TRBD2. The CDR3 totals 15 residues. Looked up from germline, CDR1 is MGHRA and CDR2 is YSYEKL. The junction had 5 bases not matched to a gene; V was cut back by 4 bases and J by 2 bases. This chain's CDR3 is CASSRGLANTDTQYF. As DNA, the CDR3 is TGCGCCAGCAGCCGTGGACTAGCAAACACAGATACGCAGTATTTT.

As to this clone: An end of the junction does not agree with germline; a read error may underlie this. This sequence joins TRBV7-9 and TRBJ2-7; 10 bases are shared with TRBD1. Germline V CDR1 and CDR2: SEHNR, FQNEAQ (reference sequence). This CDR3 has 16 amino acids. In DNA, the CDR3 is TGTTCCAGCAGCTCCCCTCGGACAGGGGGAGGGGACGAGCAGTACTTC. This codes for CSSSSPRTGGGDEQYF.

This clone was recorded a few times. The V gene is TRBV5-4, the J gene TRBJ1-6, with a possible D match to TRBD1 (5 bases). The V gene lost 4 bases and the J gene lost 9 bases, with 17 bases spanning the gap. CDR3 length: 15 residues. Germline V gene sequence: CDR1 SGHNT, CDR2 YYREEE (reference sequence). CDR3 sequence reads: CASSTKKGDTSPLHF. The CDR3 nucleotides are TGTGCCAGCAGCACGAAAAAAGGGGATACTTCACCCCTCCACTTT.

The V and J genes are TRBV9 and TRBJ1-4, with D maybe TRBD1 (6 bases). Per germline, CDR1 SGDLS and CDR2 YYNGEE. V was pared by 2 bases and J by 8 bases, with 16 bases between. The CDR3 contains 15 residues. The CDR3 spells CASSVRASRGEKLFF. The CDR3 DNA sequence: TGTGCCAGCAGCGTCCGGGCCTCGAGGGGGGAAAAACTGTTTTTT.

A few counts support this clone. The chain carries TRBV6-5 and TRBJ1-2; the D is unclear. This CDR3 has 16 amino acids. CDR1 is MNHEY, CDR2 SVGAGI, per germline. V was trimmed by 2 bases and J by 5 bases, leaving 18 bases between them. CDR3 in amino acids: CASSYVVGSYRYGYTF. CDR3 DNA: TGTGCCAGCAGTTACGTCGTCGGGTCCTATCGGTATGGCTACACCTTC.